These T cell receptor beta chains were read from a single sample in a study of OX40 agonist ivuxolimab in advanced cancers. Some clones are missing from TCRdb's copy, which holds only in-frame ones; the method was immunoSEQ multiplex PCR. This table has about 87,000 clones, roughly 85% appearing once. Sequencing was performed on CD4+ or CD8+ T cells sorted from blood, taken in a trial of the OX40 agonist ivuxolimab. The receptors shown here come from an adult with an advanced solid tumor such as melanoma, head and neck, liver or kidney cancer. Each CDR3 is given with its conserved first and last residue. D genes are given only for firm matches.

NA	TRBV14	TRBJ1-5	CASSQAGWSQPQHF
TRBD1	TRBV19	TRBJ1-1	CASIPGQGRWETEAFF
NA	TRBV4-1	TRBJ1-5	CAFGTSEVSNQPQHF
NA	TRBV5-4	TRBJ1-4	CASSPGRGNTEEEKLFF
TRBD1	TRBV6-1	TRBJ1-5	CASSEAEGAGQPQHF
NA	TRBV4-1	TRBJ1-4	CASSQGRGEKLFF
NA	TRBV9	TRBJ1-5	CASSPNPGPATQPQHF
NA	TRBV6-1	TRBJ1-6	CASRDRFNSPLHF
NA	TRBV6-1	TRBJ1-3	CASSESAQFSGNTIYF
NA	TRBV4-1	TRBJ1-3	CASSLGHSSGNTIYF
TRBD1	TRBV5-1	TRBJ1-2	CASSTGTAYGYTF
NA	TRBV14	TRBJ1-1	CASSQVAGRSEAFF
NA	TRBV19	TRBJ2-1	CASSIRDPQRPYNEQFF
NA	TRBV6-4	TRBJ2-1	CASPRGPSYNEQFF
NA	TRBV29-1	TRBJ2-2	CSARDTYTGELFF
NA	TRBV5-1	TRBJ2-7	CASSSSDNEQYF
NA	TRBV6-5	TRBJ1-2	CASSYRQDYGYTF
TRBD1	TRBV4-3	TRBJ1-1	CASSPGDRVNTEAFF
TRBD1	TRBV18	TRBJ2-2	CASSGGQDTGELFF
TRBD1	TRBV27	TRBJ1-2	CASCYSSPGQGRCTF
NA	TRBV11-2	TRBJ2-2	CASSLDQGTGELFF
NA	TRBV7-9	TRBJ1-1	CASSLQGNTEAFF
NA	TRBV20-1	TRBJ1-2	CSVKLGYGYTF
NA	TRBV6-4	TRBJ2-5	CASSDKEGGTQYF
TRBD1	TRBV19	TRBJ2-7	CASSSGTGIHEQYF
TRBD1	TRBV19	TRBJ1-6	CASSISGQGKSPLHF
TRBD1	TRBV5-8	TRBJ2-7	CASSSGQALLEQYF
NA	TRBV9	TRBJ2-1	CASSGGTGLDNEQFF
NA	TRBV6-5	TRBJ1-2	CASTSTGPPNYGYTF
NA	TRBV7-3	TRBJ2-2	CASSLKSGRLGELFF
TRBD2	TRBV29-1	TRBJ2-5	CSVGEGKETQYF
TRBD1	TRBV6-1	TRBJ2-5	CASRRTGGPVETQYF
NA	TRBV5-1	TRBJ1-6	CASSEQEAGSPLHF
NA	TRBV28	TRBJ2-6	CASSLVSTTEGANVLTF
NA	TRBV7-2	TRBJ1-1	CASSLQGQGTEAFF
NA	TRBV5-3	TRBJ1-1	CARSLARVNTEAFF
NA	TRBV7-3	TRBJ2-5	CASSETSLQETQYF
NA	TRBV6-1	TRBJ2-5	CASSDARGSQETQYF
NA	TRBV6-6	TRBJ2-5	CASRRDYQETQYF
TRBD1	TRBV5-1	TRBJ2-2	CASSSRPPGQETTGELFF
TRBD1	TRBV27	TRBJ2-3	CAIEDRGHIQADTQYF
TRBD1	TRBV11-2	TRBJ2-4	CASSRQGTQGNIQYF
NA	TRBV10-3	TRBJ2-7	CAISGGFSYEQYF
TRBD1	TRBV7-2	TRBJ2-7	CASKNDRGMREQYF
NA	TRBV11-2	TRBJ2-2	CASSLGLWGDTGELFF
TRBD2	TRBV7-2	TRBJ2-7	CASSLALGSGGTFSYEQYF
TRBD1	TRBV6-5	TRBJ1-6	CASSYSGQGENSPLHF
TRBD2	TRBV14	TRBJ2-5	CASSLGLAGSETQYF
NA	TRBV6-6	TRBJ2-7	CASGIGRSSYEQYF
TRBD1	TRBV5-1	TRBJ2-2	CASRKQGDWTGELFF
NA	TRBV19	TRBJ1-1	CASPPVGGPPQKNTEAFF
NA	TRBV5-8	TRBJ1-6	CASSGSSYNSPLHF
NA	TRBV7-9	TRBJ1-5	CASSLGTVSNQPQHF
NA	TRBV18	TRBJ1-2	CASSPDGTNYGYTF
NA	TRBV2	TRBJ2-6	CASRGLTSLGGANVLTF